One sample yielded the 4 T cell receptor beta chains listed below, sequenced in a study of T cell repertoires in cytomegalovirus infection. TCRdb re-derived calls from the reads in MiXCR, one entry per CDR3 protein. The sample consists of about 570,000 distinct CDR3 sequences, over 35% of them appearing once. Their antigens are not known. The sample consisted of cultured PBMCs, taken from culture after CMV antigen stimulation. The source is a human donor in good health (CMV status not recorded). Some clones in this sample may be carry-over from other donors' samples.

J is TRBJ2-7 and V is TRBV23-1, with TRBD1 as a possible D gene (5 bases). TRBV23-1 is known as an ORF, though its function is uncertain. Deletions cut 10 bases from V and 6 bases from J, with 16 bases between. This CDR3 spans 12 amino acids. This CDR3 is CATRASWSEQYF. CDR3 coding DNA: TGCGCCACCAGGGCCAGCTGGAGCGAGCAGTACTTC.

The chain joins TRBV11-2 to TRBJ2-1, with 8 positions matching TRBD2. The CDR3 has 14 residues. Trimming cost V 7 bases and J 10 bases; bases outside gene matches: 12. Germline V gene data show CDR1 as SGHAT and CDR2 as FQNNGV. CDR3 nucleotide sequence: TGTGCCAGCACAGCACTAGCGGACGGCATGGAGCAGTTCTTC. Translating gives CASTALADGMEQFF.

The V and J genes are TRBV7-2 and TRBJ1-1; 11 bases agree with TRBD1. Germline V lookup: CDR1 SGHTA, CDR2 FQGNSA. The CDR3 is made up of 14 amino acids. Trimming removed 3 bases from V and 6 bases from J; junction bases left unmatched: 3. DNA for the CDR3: TGTGCCAGCAGCTTCCGGGACAGGGGGGCTGAAGCTTTCTTT. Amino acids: CASSFRDRGAEAFF.

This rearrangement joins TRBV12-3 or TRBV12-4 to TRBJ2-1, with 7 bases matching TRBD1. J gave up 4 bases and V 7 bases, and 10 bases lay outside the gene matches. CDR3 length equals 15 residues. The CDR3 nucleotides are TGTGCCAGCACCGCTCCGGGACAGCAATACAATGAGCAGTTCTTC. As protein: CASTAPGQQYNEQFF.